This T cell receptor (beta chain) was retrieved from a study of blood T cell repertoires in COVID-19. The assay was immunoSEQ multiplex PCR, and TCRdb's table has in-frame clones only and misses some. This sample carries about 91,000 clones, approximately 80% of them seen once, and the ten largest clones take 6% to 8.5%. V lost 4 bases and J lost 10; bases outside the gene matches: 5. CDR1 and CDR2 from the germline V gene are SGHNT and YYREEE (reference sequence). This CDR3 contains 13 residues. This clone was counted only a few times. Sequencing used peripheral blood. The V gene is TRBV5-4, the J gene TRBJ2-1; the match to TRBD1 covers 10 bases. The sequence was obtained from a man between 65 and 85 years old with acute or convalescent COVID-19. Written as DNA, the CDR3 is TGTGCCAGCAGCAGGGACAGGGGCCACGAGCAGTTCTTC. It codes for CASSRDRGHEQFF.